The 24 T cell receptor beta chains reported below all come from one sample, sequenced in a study of regulatory T cells in long-lasting Graves disease. Combining iRepertoire HTBI primers with Arm-PCR of CDR3 regions, the authors built TCR beta libraries. TCRdb itself ran the multiplex PCR reads through MiXCR, one entry per CDR3 protein. There are about 450,000 distinct CDR3 sequences in the sample; 12% to 15% occur only once, and over 15% lies in the top ten. Time point meaning: newly diagnosed GD, antithyroid drugs for less than 3 months. The authors made the TCR library using RNA they extracted from PBMCs. These data were likewise used in another study, on T cells in Graves' hyperthyroidism and ophthalmopathy.

This specimen was peripheral blood mononuclear cells (PBMCs), taken at new diagnosis, from a patient treated with antithyroid drugs. All receptors come from a woman in her forties or fifties with Graves disease.

The V call is TRBV7-2, the J call TRBJ2-7; 10 nucleotides align to TRBD2. This CDR3 contains 15 residues. Germline loops: CDR1 SGHTA, CDR2 FQGNSA. V gave up 2 bases and J gave up 6 bases; unmatched junction bases: 7. The CDR3 DNA sequence: TGTGCCAGCAGCTTATCAGCGGGGGGGCCTTTCGAGCAGTACTTC. This sequence encodes CASSLSAGGPFEQYF.

This clonotype was found many times. V is TRBV11-2 and J is TRBJ2-1; D not resolved. V was trimmed by 1 base and J by 3 bases, leaving 13 bases between them. In germline, CDR1 is SGHAT, CDR2 FQNNGV. The CDR3 is 16 amino acids. The CDR3 here is CASSLVAGSLYNEQFF. CDR3 sequence (DNA): TGTGCCAGCAGCTTAGTGGCTGGGTCGCTCTACAATGAGCAGTTCTTC.

This clonotype has more than one count but fewer than ten. The chain has TRBV28 and TRBJ2-7; tentative D call: TRBD1 (5 bases). Germline CDR1 and CDR2: MDHEN and SYDVKM. The length of the CDR3 is 15 residues. V was cut by 4 bases and J by 0 bases, with 13 bases left in between. The CDR3 DNA reads as TGTGCCAGCAGTTCCCCTGGCAGGGTCTCCTACGAGCAGTACTTC. It translates to CASSSPGRVSYEQYF.

This rearrangement joins TRBV5-8 to TRBJ2-3, with D perhaps assigned TRBD1 or TRBD2 (5 bases each). Looked up from germline, CDR1 is SGHTS and CDR2 is YDEGEE. Trimming pared 6 bases from V and 2 bases from J, leaving 19 bases between. This CDR3 is built from 16 residues. For the CDR3, the DNA is TGTGCCAGCACCAGCCGGCCCCCCGGGACCACAGATACGCAGTATTTT. It specifies CASTSRPPGTTDTQYF.

This clonotype came up many times. The chain has TRBV6-5 and TRBJ2-7; 8 bases align to TRBD1. The germline gives CDR1 MNHEY, CDR2 SVGAGI. The CDR3 is 16 residues long. Trimming took 0 bases from V and 0 from J; bases not matched to a gene: 4. The CDR3 nucleotides are TGTGCCAGCAGTTACTCTGGACAGGGTCCCTCCTACGAGCAGTACTTC. Translation: CASSYSGQGPSYEQYF.

This clonotype has only a few counts. The chain recombines TRBV18 with TRBJ2-2, with 11 bases that match TRBD2. J was trimmed by 6 bases and V by 6 bases; bases with no gene match: 9. CDR1 is KGHSH, CDR2 LQKENI, per germline. CDR3 length: 16 amino acids. CDR3 nucleotide sequence: TGTGCCAGCTCGCGAACTAGCGGGAGTTTCCCCGGGGAGCTGTTTTTT. Protein product: CASSRTSGSFPGELFF.

This clonotype was detected ten times or more. The chain combines TRBV12-3 or TRBV12-4 with TRBJ2-1, with 13 bases lining up with TRBD2. This CDR3 is built from 17 residues. Unmatched junction bases numbered 11, after V lost 5 bases and J lost 7 bases. CDR3: CASSPRTSGSRVNEQFF. The CDR3 nucleotides read TGTGCCAGCAGTCCGCGGACTAGCGGGAGCCGGGTAAATGAGCAGTTCTTC.

This clonotype was observed at least ten times. The chain combines TRBV12-3 or TRBV12-4 with TRBJ2-6; 8 nucleotides agree with TRBD2. The J segment lost 1 base and the V segment lost 10 bases, leaving 12 bases of the junction unmatched. This CDR3 spans 17 amino acids. The CDR3 loop is CATTPGLDRSGANVLTF. CDR3 nucleotide sequence: TGTGCCACCACACCGGGACTAGACCGATCTGGGGCCAACGTCCTGACTTTC.

This clonotype came up many times. The V and J genes are TRBV3-1 and TRBJ1-2; weak D call: TRBD1 (5 bases). V was shortened by 0 bases and J by 6 bases, with 11 bases between the two germline ends. Germline V lookup: CDR1 LGHDT, CDR2 YNNKEL (reference sequence). This CDR3 is 14 amino acids long. This CDR3 is CASSQDRAGDGYTF. The CDR3 DNA sequence: TGTGCCAGCAGCCAAGACAGGGCAGGCGATGGCTACACCTTC.

Of note for this clonotype: A far larger clone is only one base removed, so a read error is likely. V is TRBV12-3 or TRBV12-4 and J is TRBJ2-7; D unclear. This CDR3 contains 13 residues. The ends were cut back, 8 bases at V and 3 bases at J, with 14 bases in the middle. CDR3 sequence reads: CASRQGTDYEQYF. DNA of the CDR3: TGTGCCAGCCGCCAAGGTACGGACTACGAGCAGTACTTC.

The J gene is TRBJ1-5, the V gene TRBV28; D remains ambiguous. The V end was cut by 5 bases, the J end by 7 bases, with 9 bases between. The V gene's germline CDR1 is MDHEN and CDR2 SYDVKM. This CDR3 contains 12 residues. DNA of the CDR3: TGTGCCAGCAGTGGAGCGGGACAGCCCCAGCATTTT. Protein product: CASSGAGQPQHF. The variable domain in full, with the rest retrieved from reference TRBV28 and TRBJ1-5, is DVKVTQSSRYLVKRTGEKVFLECVQDMDHENMFWYRQDPGLGLRLIYFSYDVKMKEKGDIPEGYSVSREKKERFSLILESASTNQTSMYLCASSGAGQPQHFGDGTRLSIL.

This clonotype was recorded only once. The CDR3 nucleotides read TGTGCCAGCAGGCCAGACAATACGAACACTGAAGCTTTCTTT. Protein product: CASRPDNTNTEAFF. V gene TRBV27 combines with J gene TRBJ1-1, with D unresolved. CDR3 length: 14 amino acids. Trimming removed 6 bases at V and 1 base at J, with 12 bases between. Germline loops: CDR1 MNHEY, CDR2 SMNVEV (reference sequence).

The chain joins TRBV18 to TRBJ2-2, with a possible D match to TRBD2 (5 bases). The V end lost 1 base, the J end lost 2 bases, and 11 bases lay between the germline ends. Per the germline V gene, CDR1 is KGHSH and CDR2 is LQKENI. The CDR3 loop spans 16 amino acids. CDR3 sequence: CASSPQGSENTGELFF. The CDR3 DNA reads TGTGCCAGCTCACCACAAGGTAGCGAAAACACCGGGGAGCTGTTTTTT. The variable domain in full, with the rest retrieved from reference TRBV18 and TRBJ2-2, is NAGVMQNPRHLVRRRGQEARLRCSPMKGHSHVYWYRQLPEEGLKFMVYLQKENIIDESGMPKERFSAEFPKEGPSILRIQQVVRGDSAAYFCASSPQGSENTGELFFGEGSRLTVL.

This clonotype was counted ten times or more. The V call is TRBV7-6, the J call TRBJ2-4, with 8 positions matching TRBD1. The CDR3 is 17 amino acids. With V trimmed by 5 bases and J by 0 bases, 9 bases remained unmatched. Per germline, CDR1 SGHVS and CDR2 FNYEAQ. CDR3 residues: CASSPTTGAIAKNIQYF. DNA for the CDR3: TGTGCCAGCAGCCCAACGACAGGGGCAATAGCCAAAAACATTCAGTACTTC.

This clonotype has only a few counts. The gene calls are TRBV9 and TRBJ2-3; D could derive from TRBD1 or TRBD2 (5 bases each). Germline V gives CDR1 SGDLS, CDR2 YYNGEE. The germline V and J ends were trimmed by 1 base and 1 base, with 13 bases remaining between them. The CDR3 extends over 16 amino acids. CDR3 sequence: CASSVSGTVGTDTQYF. The CDR3 region has the DNA TGTGCCAGCAGCGTATCCGGGACGGTCGGCACAGATACGCAGTATTTT. The complete variable domain, with remaining parts taken from reference TRBV9 and TRBJ2-3, reads DSGVTQTPKHLITATGQRVTLRCSPRSGDLSVYWYQQSLDQGLQFLIQYYNGEERAKGNILERFSAQQFPDLHSELNLSSLELGDSALYFCASSVSGTVGTDTQYFGPGTRLTVL.

This clonotype turned up a few times. This rearrangement joins TRBV5-4 to TRBJ2-7; 7 bases are a match to TRBD1. CDR1 is SGHNT and CDR2 is YYREEE in the germline V gene (reference sequence). Trimming took 4 bases from V and 6 from J; bases not matched to a gene: 7. This CDR3 comprises 13 residues. The CDR3 DNA sequence: TGTGCCAGCAGCCCCTGGGACAGTCCCGAGCAGTACTTC. Translating gives CASSPWDSPEQYF.

In this sample, this clonotype turned up many times. The chain combines TRBV11-2 with TRBJ2-2, with D possibly called TRBD1 or TRBD2 (5 bases each). This CDR3 contains 14 residues. CDR1 is SGHAT and CDR2 is FQNNGV in the germline V gene. V lost 1 base and J 6 bases, leaving 9 bases between the germline ends. The CDR3: CASSLGRGAGELFF. The CDR3, as DNA: TGTGCCAGCAGCTTAGGGAGAGGGGCCGGGGAGCTGTTTTTT.

This clonotype was recorded many times. The chain couples TRBV29-1 to TRBJ1-1, with 9 positions matching TRBD1. The CDR3 covers 14 residues. Germline V gives CDR1 SQVTM, CDR2 ANQGSEA. V gave up 6 bases and J gave up 4 bases; unmatched junction bases: 9. The CDR3 protein is CSVAPTGGRTEAFF. The CDR3 DNA reads TGCAGCGTCGCACCGACAGGGGGGCGCACTGAAGCTTTCTTT.

The table lists this clonotype with many counts. The V call is TRBV28, the J call TRBJ1-5; D is uncertain. The CDR3 has 12 amino acids. Germline CDR1 MDHEN, CDR2 SYDVKM. The V and J ends lost 6 bases and 1 base respectively, with 4 bases between them. DNA for the CDR3: TGTGCCAGCAGATACAGCAATCAGCCCCAGCATTTT. Translation gives CASRYSNQPQHF.

This chain connects TRBV19 to TRBJ2-2; D ambiguous. The germline gives CDR1 LNHDA, CDR2 SQIVND (reference sequence). The V gene lost 7 bases and the J gene lost 2 bases, with 11 bases spanning the gap. The CDR3 has 14 residues. Here the CDR3 DNA reads TGTGCCAGTACCCAAATGCTAAACACCGGGGAGCTGTTTTTT. This codes for CASTQMLNTGELFF.

This clonotype has at least ten counts. The chain has TRBV19 and TRBJ2-2; 10 bases match TRBD1. V was pared by 9 bases and J by 7 bases, with 11 bases of the junction left unmatched. In germline, CDR1 is LNHDA, CDR2 SQIVND (reference sequence). CDR3 length equals 15 residues. This CDR3 reads CASSPRQGAVGELFF. DNA for the CDR3: TGTGCCAGCAGCCCGAGACAGGGGGCCGTCGGGGAGCTGTTTTTT. Based on the CDR3 plus reference TRBV19 and TRBJ2-2, the full variable domain is DGGITQSPKYLFRKEGQNVTLSCEQNLNHDAMYWYRQDPGQGLRLIYYSQIVNDFQKGDIAEGYSVSREKKESFPLTVTSAQKNPTAFYLCASSPRQGAVGELFFGEGSRLTVL.

The genes are TRBV6-1 and TRBJ1-5; no reliable D call. From germline, CDR1 is MNHNS and CDR2 SASEGT. The CDR3 totals 14 residues. V was trimmed by 6 bases and J by 4 bases, leaving 13 bases between them. The CDR3 loop reads CASRDPLRNQPQHF. CDR3 nucleotide sequence: TGTGCCAGCAGAGACCCCTTGCGAAATCAGCCCCAGCATTTT.

This clonotype was detected many times. V is TRBV12-3 or TRBV12-4 and J is TRBJ1-5; D unresolved. Between the trimmed V and J ends, which lost 2 bases and 2 bases, there was a span of 10 bases. The CDR3 runs to 15 residues. The CDR3 DNA follows: TGTGCCAGCAGTTTAAAGGGCTTTGGCAATCAGCCCCAGCATTTT. It encodes CASSLKGFGNQPQHF.

This clonotype was seen a handful of times. This may be a read error: a much more frequent sequence differs by one nucleotide. The V call is TRBV2, the J call TRBJ2-1; the match to TRBD2 covers 12 bases. Germline V gene lookup returns CDR1 SNHLY and CDR2 FYNNEI. CDR3 length: 15 amino acids. After removal of 6 bases from V and 6 bases from J, the junction contained 6 bases not matched to a gene. This chain's CDR3 is CASRLTSGRTNEQFF. The CDR3 DNA is TGTGCCAGCAGGCTCACTAGCGGGAGGACCAATGAGCAGTTCTTC.